This passage covers 9 T cell receptor beta chains from one sample sequenced in a study of technical replicates of blood from a few donors. TCRdb's table, derived via immunoSEQ multiplex PCR, lists solely in-frame clones and lacks some. The sample has just over 80,000 clones, around 94% seen once. Sequencing was performed on T cells isolated from PBMCs. The receptor set was obtained from a human donor in good health.

This chain links TRBV10-3 with TRBJ2-1; TRBD2 agrees at 11 bases. Germline V gives CDR1 ENHRY, CDR2 SYGVKD. The CDR3 runs 15 residues. The J segment lost 8 bases and the V segment lost 0 bases, leaving 3 bases of the junction unmatched. DNA of the CDR3: TGTGCCATCAGTGAGTCAACTAGCGGGAGTTATGAGCAGTTCTTC. It encodes CAISESTSGSYEQFF.

The chain uses TRBV5-1 and TRBJ2-1, with 15 bases fitting TRBD2. The germline CDR1 and CDR2 sequences are SGHRS and YFSETQ. V shed 0 bases and J 6 bases; nucleotides not matched to a gene: 4. The CDR3 runs 17 residues. The CDR3 bases are TGCGCCAGCAGCTTGGGGGGACTAGCGGGAGGCACCAATGAGCAGTTCTTC. This gives the protein CASSLGGLAGGTNEQFF.

The V gene is TRBV25-1, the J gene TRBJ1-4; weak D call: TRBD1 (6 bases). Per germline, CDR1 MGHDK and CDR2 SYGVNS. V lost 3 bases and J 0 bases, leaving 11 bases between the germline ends. The CDR3 has 16 residues. The CDR3 DNA follows: TGTGCCAGCAGTGACGTCGCAGGGGCAACTAATGAAAAACTGTTTTTT. Residues: CASSDVAGATNEKLFF.

CDR3 sequence reads: CATSIQDFSTGELFF. The CDR3 nucleotides are TGTGCCACCAGCATCCAGGACTTCTCTACCGGGGAGCTGTTTTTT. The chain uses TRBV15 and TRBJ2-2; D might be TRBD2 (5 bases). CDR1 is LNHNV, CDR2 YYDKDF, per germline (reference sequence). Trimming stripped 4 bases from V and 5 bases from J, with 14 bases between. CDR3 length: 15 residues. Looking up the rest from reference TRBV15 and TRBJ2-2 gives the full variable domain: DAMVIQNPRYQVTQFGKPVTLSCSQTLNHNVMYWYQQKSSQAPKLLFHYYDKDFNNEADTPDNFQSRRPNTSFCFLDIRSPGLGDTAMYLCATSIQDFSTGELFFGEGSRLTVL.

The V call is TRBV19, the J call TRBJ2-7; no reliable D call. Germline CDR1 is LNHDA and CDR2 is SQIVND (reference sequence). This CDR3 is 11 amino acids long. V was cut by 6 bases and J by 2 bases, with 5 bases left in between. CDR3 nucleotide sequence: TGTGCCAGTAGCCTCCCCTACGAGCAGTACTTC. Its translation: CASSLPYEQYF.

V gene TRBV5-4 combines with J gene TRBJ2-5, with 10 bases matching TRBD2. The V segment lost 4 bases and the J segment 4 bases; nucleotides outside the gene matches: 16. The germline CDR1 and CDR2 sequences are SGHNT and YYREEE (reference sequence). The CDR3 consists of 18 residues. CDR3 sequence reads: CASSRGAGGPAGAETQYF. The DNA for the CDR3 is TGTGCCAGCAGCCGAGGAGCGGGAGGGCCCGCCGGAGCAGAGACCCAGTACTTC.

The V call is TRBV11-2, the J call TRBJ1-1; maybe TRBD1 (6 bases). The germline CDR1 and CDR2 sequences are SGHAT and FQNNGV. The V end was cut by 2 bases, the J end by 4 bases, with 8 bases between. CDR3 size: 13 residues. CDR3 coding DNA: TGTGCCAGCAGCTTAAGCAGGGGCACTGAAGCTTTCTTT. The encoded protein is CASSLSRGTEAFF. Full variable domain (outside the CDR3, taken from reference TRBV11-2 and TRBJ1-1): EAGVAQSPRYKIIEKRQSVAFWCNPISGHATLYWYQQILGQGPKLLIQFQNNGVVDDSQLPKDRFSAERLKGVDSTLKIQPAKLEDSAVYLCASSLSRGTEAFFGQGTRLTVV.

The rearrangement joins TRBV4-3 to TRBJ2-4; D not certain. The length of the CDR3 is 13 residues. Germline V gene lookup returns CDR1 LGHNA and CDR2 YSLEER. The germline V and J ends were trimmed by 0 bases and 7 bases, with 7 bases remaining between them. This chain's CDR3 is CASSQESMNIQYF. The DNA of the CDR3 is TGCGCCAGCAGCCAAGAAAGCATGAACATTCAGTACTTC.

The J gene is TRBJ1-1, the V gene TRBV7-6; tentatively, D is TRBD1 (5 bases). The V gene lost 0 bases and the J gene lost 5 bases, with 7 bases spanning the gap. The CDR3 length is 13 residues. From germline, CDR1 is SGHVS and CDR2 FNYEAQ. CDR3 loop: CASSLAPGTEAFF. The CDR3 bases are TGTGCCAGCAGCTTAGCCCCAGGGACTGAAGCTTTCTTT.